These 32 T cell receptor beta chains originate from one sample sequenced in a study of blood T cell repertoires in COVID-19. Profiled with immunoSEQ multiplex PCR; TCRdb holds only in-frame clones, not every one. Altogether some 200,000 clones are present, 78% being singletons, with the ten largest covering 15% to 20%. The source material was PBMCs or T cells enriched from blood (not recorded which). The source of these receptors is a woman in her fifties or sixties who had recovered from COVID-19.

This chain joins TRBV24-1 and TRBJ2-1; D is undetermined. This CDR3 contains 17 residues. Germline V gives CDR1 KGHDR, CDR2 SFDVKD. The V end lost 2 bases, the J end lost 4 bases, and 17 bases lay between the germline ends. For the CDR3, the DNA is TGTGCCACCAGTGATTCGCCCCAAGATGTACTGTACAATGAGCAGTTCTTC. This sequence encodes CATSDSPQDVLYNEQFF.

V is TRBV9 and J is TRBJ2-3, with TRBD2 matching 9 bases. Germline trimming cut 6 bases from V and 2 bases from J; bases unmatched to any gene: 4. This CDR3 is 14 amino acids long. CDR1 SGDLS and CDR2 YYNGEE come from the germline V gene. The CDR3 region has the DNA TGTGCCAGCACCCCTAGCGGGACCACAGATACGCAGTATTTT. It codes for CASTPSGTTDTQYF.

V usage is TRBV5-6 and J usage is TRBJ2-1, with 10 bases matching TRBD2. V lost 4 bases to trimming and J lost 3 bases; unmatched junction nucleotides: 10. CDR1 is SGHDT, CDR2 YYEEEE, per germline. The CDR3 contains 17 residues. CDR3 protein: CASSPGLASSGYNEQFF. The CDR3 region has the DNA TGTGCCAGCAGCCCGGGACTAGCGTCGTCGGGCTACAATGAGCAGTTCTTC.

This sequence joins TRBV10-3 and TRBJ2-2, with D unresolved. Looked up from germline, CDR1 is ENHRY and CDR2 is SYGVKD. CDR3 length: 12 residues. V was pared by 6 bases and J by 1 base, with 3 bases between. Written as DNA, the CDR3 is TGTGCCATCAGACAGAACACCGGGGAGCTGTTTTTT. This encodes CAIRQNTGELFF.

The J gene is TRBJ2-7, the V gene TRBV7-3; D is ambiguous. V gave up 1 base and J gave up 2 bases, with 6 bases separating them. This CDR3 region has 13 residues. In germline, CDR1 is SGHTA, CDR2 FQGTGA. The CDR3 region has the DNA TGTGCCAGCAGCTTAATAGAAACCTACGAGCAGTACTTC. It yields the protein CASSLIETYEQYF.

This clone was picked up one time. DNA for the CDR3: TGTGCCAGCAGTTTATTTGCTACCTCCTCTGGGGCCAACGTCCTGACTTTC. It is translated as CASSLFATSSGANVLTF. The chain combines TRBV28 with TRBJ2-6; D remains unclear. Trimming removed 1 base at V and 0 bases at J, with 10 bases between. The CDR3 is made up of 17 amino acids. The V gene's germline CDR1 is MDHEN and CDR2 SYDVKM.

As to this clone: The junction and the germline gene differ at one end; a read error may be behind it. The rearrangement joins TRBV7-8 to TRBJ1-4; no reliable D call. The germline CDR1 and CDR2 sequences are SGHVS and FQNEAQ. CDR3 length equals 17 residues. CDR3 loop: CASTLISGEATNEKLFF. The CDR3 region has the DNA TGTGCCAGCACCTTAATTAGCGGAGAAGCAACTAATGAAAAACTGTTTTTT.

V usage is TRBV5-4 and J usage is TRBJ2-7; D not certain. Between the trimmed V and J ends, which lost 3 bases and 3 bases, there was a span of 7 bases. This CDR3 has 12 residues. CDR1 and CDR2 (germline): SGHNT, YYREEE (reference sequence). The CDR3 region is CASSWPGYEQYF. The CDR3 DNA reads TGTGCCAGCAGCTGGCCAGGCTACGAGCAGTACTTC.

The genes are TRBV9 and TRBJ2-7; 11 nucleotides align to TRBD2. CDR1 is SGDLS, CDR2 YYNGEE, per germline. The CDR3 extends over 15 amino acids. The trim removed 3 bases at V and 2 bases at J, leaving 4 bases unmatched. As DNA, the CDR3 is TGTGCCAGCAGCGGATTAGCGGGAGGGACCTACGAGCAGTACTTC. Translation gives CASSGLAGGTYEQYF.

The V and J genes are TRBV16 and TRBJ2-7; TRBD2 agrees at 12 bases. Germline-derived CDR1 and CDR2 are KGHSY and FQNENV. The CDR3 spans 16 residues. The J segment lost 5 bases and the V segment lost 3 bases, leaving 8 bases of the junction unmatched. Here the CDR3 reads CASSHLTSGSIHEQYF. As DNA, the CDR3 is TGTGCCAGCAGCCATTTGACTAGCGGGAGCATCCACGAGCAGTACTTC.

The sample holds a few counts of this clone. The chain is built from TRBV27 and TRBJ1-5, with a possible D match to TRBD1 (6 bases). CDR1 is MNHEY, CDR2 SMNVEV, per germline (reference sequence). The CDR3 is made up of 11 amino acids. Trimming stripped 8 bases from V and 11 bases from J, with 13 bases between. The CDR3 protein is CASSRGGSQHF. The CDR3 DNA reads TGTGCCAGCTCAAGGGGGGGGTCCCAGCATTTT.

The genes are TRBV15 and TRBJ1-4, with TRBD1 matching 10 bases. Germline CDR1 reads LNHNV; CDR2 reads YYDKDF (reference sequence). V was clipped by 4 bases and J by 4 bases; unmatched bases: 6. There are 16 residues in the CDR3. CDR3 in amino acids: CATSTGTGAFNEKLFF. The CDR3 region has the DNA TGTGCCACCAGCACCGGGACAGGGGCCTTTAATGAAAAACTGTTTTTT.

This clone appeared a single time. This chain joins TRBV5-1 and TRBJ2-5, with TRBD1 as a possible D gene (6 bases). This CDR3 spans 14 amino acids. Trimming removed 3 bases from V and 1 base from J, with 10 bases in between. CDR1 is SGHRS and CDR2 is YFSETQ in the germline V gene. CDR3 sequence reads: CASSSGHRQETQYF. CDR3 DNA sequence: TGCGCCAGCAGCTCGGGACACCGCCAAGAGACCCAGTACTTC.

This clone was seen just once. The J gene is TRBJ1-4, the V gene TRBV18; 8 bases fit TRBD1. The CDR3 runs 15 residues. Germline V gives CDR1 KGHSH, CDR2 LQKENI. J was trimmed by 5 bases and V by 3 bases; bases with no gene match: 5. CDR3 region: CASSPTAGGNEKLFF. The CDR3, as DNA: TGTGCCAGCTCACCCACTGCAGGGGGCAATGAAAAACTGTTTTTT. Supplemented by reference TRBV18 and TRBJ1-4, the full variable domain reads NAGVMQNPRHLVRRRGQEARLRCSPMKGHSHVYWYRQLPEEGLKFMVYLQKENIIDESGMPKERFSAEFPKEGPSILRIQQVVRGDSAAYFCASSPTAGGNEKLFFGSGTQLSVL.

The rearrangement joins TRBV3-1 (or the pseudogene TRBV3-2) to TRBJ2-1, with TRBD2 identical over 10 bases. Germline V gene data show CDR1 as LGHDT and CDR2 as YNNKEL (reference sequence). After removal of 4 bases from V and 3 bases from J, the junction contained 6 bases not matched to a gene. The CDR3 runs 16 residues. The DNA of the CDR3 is TGTGCCAGCAGCCCCCGTACTAGCGGGATCTACAATGAGCAGTTCTTC. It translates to CASSPRTSGIYNEQFF.

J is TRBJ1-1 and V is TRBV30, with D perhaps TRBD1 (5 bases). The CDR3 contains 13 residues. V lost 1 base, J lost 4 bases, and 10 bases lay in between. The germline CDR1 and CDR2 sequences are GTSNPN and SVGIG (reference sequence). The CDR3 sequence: CAWSEWGGTEAFF. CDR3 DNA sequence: TGTGCCTGGAGTGAATGGGGGGGCACTGAAGCTTTCTTT.

The CDR3 DNA sequence: TGTGCCAGCAGCCCGGGGGGGGCTAGCCACAATGAGCAGTTCTTC. It codes for CASSPGGASHNEQFF. The J gene is TRBJ2-1, the V gene TRBV28, with 8 bases lining up with TRBD2. V was clipped by 6 bases and J by 5 bases; unmatched bases: 9. Germline loops: CDR1 MDHEN, CDR2 SYDVKM. CDR3 length equals 15 residues.

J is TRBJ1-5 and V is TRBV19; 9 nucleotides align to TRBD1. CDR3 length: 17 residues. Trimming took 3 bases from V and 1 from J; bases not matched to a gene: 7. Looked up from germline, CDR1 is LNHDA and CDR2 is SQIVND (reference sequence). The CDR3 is CASSISQGASSNQPQHF. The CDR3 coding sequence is TGTGCCAGTAGTATTTCACAGGGGGCATCAAGCAATCAGCCCCAGCATTTT.

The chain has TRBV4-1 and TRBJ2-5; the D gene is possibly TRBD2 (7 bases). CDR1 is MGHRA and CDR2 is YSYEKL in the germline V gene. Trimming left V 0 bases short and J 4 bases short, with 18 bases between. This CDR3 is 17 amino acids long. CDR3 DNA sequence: TGCGCCAGCAGCCAAGATCGGTCGAGGGGGAGGGGAGAGACCCAGTACTTC. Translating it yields CASSQDRSRGRGETQYF.

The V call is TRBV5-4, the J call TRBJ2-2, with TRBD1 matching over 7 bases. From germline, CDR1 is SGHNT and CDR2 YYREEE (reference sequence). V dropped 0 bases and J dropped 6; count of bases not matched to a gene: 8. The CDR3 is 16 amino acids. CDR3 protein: CASSLVEGARAGELFF. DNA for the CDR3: TGTGCCAGCAGCTTGGTCGAGGGGGCGAGGGCCGGGGAGCTGTTTTTT.

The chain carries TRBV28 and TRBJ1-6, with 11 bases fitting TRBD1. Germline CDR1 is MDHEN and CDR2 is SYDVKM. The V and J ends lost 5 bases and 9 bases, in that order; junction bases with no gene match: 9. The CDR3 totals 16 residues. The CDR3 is CASSGRGQGAASPLHF. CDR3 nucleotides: TGTGCCAGCAGTGGCCGAGGACAGGGGGCGGCTTCACCCCTCCACTTT. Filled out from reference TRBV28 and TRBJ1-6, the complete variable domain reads DVKVTQSSRYLVKRTGEKVFLECVQDMDHENMFWYRQDPGLGLRLIYFSYDVKMKEKGDIPEGYSVSREKKERFSLILESASTNQTSMYLCASSGRGQGAASPLHFGNGTRLTVT.

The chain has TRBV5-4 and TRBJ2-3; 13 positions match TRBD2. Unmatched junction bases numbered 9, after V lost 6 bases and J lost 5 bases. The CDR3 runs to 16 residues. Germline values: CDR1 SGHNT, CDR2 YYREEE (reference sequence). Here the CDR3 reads CASMGWTSGGGDTQYF. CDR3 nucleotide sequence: TGTGCCAGCATGGGTTGGACTAGCGGGGGTGGAGATACGCAGTATTTT.

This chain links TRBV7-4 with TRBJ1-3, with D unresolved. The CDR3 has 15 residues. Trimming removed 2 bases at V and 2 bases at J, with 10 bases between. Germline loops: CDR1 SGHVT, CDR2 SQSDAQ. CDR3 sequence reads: CASSLFRVAGNTIYF. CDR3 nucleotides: TGTGCCAGCAGCTTATTCCGGGTAGCTGGAAACACCATATATTTT.

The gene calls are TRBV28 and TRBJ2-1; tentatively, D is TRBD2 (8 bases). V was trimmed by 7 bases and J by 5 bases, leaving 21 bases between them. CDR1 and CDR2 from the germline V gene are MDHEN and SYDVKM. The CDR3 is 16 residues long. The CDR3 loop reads CASNLREGASNNEQFF. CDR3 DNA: TGTGCCAGCAACCTCCGGGAGGGGGCATCGAACAATGAGCAGTTCTTC. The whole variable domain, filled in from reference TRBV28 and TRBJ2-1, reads DVKVTQSSRYLVKRTGEKVFLECVQDMDHENMFWYRQDPGLGLRLIYFSYDVKMKEKGDIPEGYSVSREKKERFSLILESASTNQTSMYLCASNLREGASNNEQFFGPGTRLTVL.

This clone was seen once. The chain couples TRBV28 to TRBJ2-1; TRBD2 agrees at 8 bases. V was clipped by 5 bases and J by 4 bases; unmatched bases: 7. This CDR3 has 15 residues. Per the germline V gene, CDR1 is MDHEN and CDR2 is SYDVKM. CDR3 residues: CASSPSGLWYNEQFF. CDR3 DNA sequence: TGTGCCAGCAGTCCTAGCGGGCTATGGTACAATGAGCAGTTCTTC.

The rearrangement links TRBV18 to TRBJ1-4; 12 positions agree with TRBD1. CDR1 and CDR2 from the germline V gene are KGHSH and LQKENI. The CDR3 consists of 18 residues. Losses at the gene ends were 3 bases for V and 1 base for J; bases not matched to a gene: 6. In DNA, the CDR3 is TGTGCCAGCTCACCCCCGGGACAGGGGGCTCGAACTAATGAAAAACTGTTTTTT. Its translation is CASSPPGQGARTNEKLFF.

The DNA of the CDR3 is TGTGCCAGCAGCCTAGGGACTGTTGCTTATGGCTACACCTTC. Its translation: CASSLGTVAYGYTF. The chain uses TRBV21-1 and TRBJ1-2. TRBV21-1 is shown as a pseudogene. This CDR3 region has 14 residues.

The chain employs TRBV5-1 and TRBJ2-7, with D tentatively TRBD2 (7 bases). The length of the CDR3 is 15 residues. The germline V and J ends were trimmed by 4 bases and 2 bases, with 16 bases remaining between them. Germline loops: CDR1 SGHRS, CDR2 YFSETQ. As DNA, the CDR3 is TGCGCCAGCAGCGTATCCGGGGGGCCCCCCTACGAGCAGTACTTC. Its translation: CASSVSGGPPYEQYF.

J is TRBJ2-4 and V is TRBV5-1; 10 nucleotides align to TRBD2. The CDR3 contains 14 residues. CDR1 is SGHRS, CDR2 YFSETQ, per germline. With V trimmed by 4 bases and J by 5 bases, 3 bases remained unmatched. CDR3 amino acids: CASSTGTSENIQYF. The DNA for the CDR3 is TGCGCCAGCAGCACCGGGACTAGCGAAAACATTCAGTACTTC.

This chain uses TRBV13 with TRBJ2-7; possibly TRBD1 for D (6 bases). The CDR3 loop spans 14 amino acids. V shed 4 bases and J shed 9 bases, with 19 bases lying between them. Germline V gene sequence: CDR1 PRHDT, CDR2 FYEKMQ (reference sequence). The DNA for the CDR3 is TGTGCCAGCAGCTCGGCGCCAGGGGAAGGGTGGCAGTACTTC. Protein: CASSSAPGEGWQYF.

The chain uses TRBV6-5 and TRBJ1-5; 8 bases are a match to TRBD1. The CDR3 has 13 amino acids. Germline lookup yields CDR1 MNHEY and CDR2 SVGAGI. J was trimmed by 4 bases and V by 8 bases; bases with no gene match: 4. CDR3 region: CASAGQDNQPQHF. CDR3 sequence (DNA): TGTGCCAGCGCGGGACAGGATAATCAGCCCCAGCATTTT.

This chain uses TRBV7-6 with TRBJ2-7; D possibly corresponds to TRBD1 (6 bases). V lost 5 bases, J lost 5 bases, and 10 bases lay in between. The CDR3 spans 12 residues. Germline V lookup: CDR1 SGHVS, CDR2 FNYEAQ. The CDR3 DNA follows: TGTGCCAGCAGCGCTAGGGGGAACGAGCAGTACTTC. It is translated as CASSARGNEQYF.